The rows below give T cell receptor beta chains drawn from one sample of a study of regulatory T cells in long-lasting Graves disease. TCRdb redid the calling of the multiplex PCR reads with MiXCR, one entry per CDR3 protein. This table holds roughly 400,000 distinct CDR3 sequences, 20% found once. Here the sequenced sample was peripheral blood mononuclear cells (PBMCs), taken when the disease was refractory, from a patient treated with antithyroid drugs. These receptor sequences come from a female donor with Graves disease. CDR3s include the opening cysteine and the closing phenylalanine or tryptophan. A D gene is named only where the DNA matches it firmly. Size values are once, few and many counts, or a class for expanded clones, and some rows have none.

d_call clone_size j_call v_call cdr3_nt cdr3_aa
NA NA TRBJ2-3 TRBV5-6 TGTGCCAGCAGCTTGGCCAAGATTAGCGTCCGCACAGATACGCAGTATTTT CASSLAKISVRTDTQYF
TRBD1 NA TRBJ1-2 TRBV18 TGTGCCAGCTCACTTTATGGACAGGATAACTATGGCTACACCTTC CASSLYGQDNYGYTF
NA many TRBJ2-7 TRBV2 TGTGCCAGCAGAAAGGGTAGTTTGTACGAGCAGTACTTC CASRKGSLYEQYF
NA many TRBJ1-1 TRBV28 TGTGCCAGCAGTTTATGGGAACATATCCGTTCGTCGGCTAATGGGGCCACTGAAGCTTTCTTT CASSLWEHIRSSANGATEAFF
NA many TRBJ2-7 TRBV28 TGTGCCAGCAGTTTATTACTCTACGCCTACGAGCAGTACTTC CASSLLLYAYEQYF
NA few TRBJ1-1 TRBV20-1 TGCAGTGCTAGCAGCAGGTTCATGAACACTGAAGCTTTCTTT CSASSRFMNTEAFF
NA many TRBJ2-1 TRBV27 TGTGCCAGCAGTTTCGGGGGACACAACAATGAGCAGTTCTTC CASSFGGHNNEQFF
TRBD2 many TRBJ2-7 TRBV5-1 TGCGCCAGCAGCTTGAGCGGGGATCCCCTCTTC CASSLSGDPLF
TRBD2 NA TRBJ2-7 TRBV28 TGTGCCAGCAGTACCCCGGGAGGGTTTCGCGAGCAGTACTTC CASSTPGGFREQYF
TRBD2 NA TRBJ2-2 TRBV6-6 TGTGCCAGCAGTTACTCGGGGGGGGCGAACACCGGGGAGCTGTTTTTT CASSYSGGANTGELFF
NA NA TRBJ2-2 TRBV7-2 TGTGCCAGCAGCCACCCCCCTTTAGTCGGGGAGCTGTTTTTT CASSHPPLVGELFF
NA many TRBJ2-5 TRBV7-9 TGTGCCAGCAGCTTAGCGGGGACAACGAAAGAGACCCAGTACTTC CASSLAGTTKETQYF
TRBD1 NA TRBJ2-7 TRBV20-1 TGCAGTGCTCCGAACCCGGGACAGGGGACCTACGAGCAGTACTTC CSAPNPGQGTYEQYF
NA few TRBJ2-4 TRBV12-3/TRBV12-4 TGTGCCAGCAGTTTATTCCGTGACATTCAGTACTTC CASSLFRDIQYF
TRBD2 NA TRBJ2-2 TRBV28 TGTGCCAGCAGTTTCCTAGCGGAGCCCCTGTTTTTT CASSFLAEPLFF
TRBD2 NA TRBJ2-2 TRBV3-1 TGTGCCAGCAGCAGATACTCTAGCGGGGACGCGAACACCGGGGAGCTGTTTTTT CASSRYSSGDANTGELFF
NA few TRBJ2-2 TRBV3-1 TGTGCCAGCATCTCGGGCCACACCGGGGAGCTGTTTTTT CASISGHTGELFF
TRBD1 few TRBJ1-4 TRBV25-1 TGTGCCAGCAAAACCGACAGGGATTCTAATGAAAAACTGTTTTTT CASKTDRDSNEKLFF
NA many TRBJ2-7 TRBV28 TGTGCCAGCGGGAGGCCCTCCTACGAGCAGTACTTC CASGRPSYEQYF